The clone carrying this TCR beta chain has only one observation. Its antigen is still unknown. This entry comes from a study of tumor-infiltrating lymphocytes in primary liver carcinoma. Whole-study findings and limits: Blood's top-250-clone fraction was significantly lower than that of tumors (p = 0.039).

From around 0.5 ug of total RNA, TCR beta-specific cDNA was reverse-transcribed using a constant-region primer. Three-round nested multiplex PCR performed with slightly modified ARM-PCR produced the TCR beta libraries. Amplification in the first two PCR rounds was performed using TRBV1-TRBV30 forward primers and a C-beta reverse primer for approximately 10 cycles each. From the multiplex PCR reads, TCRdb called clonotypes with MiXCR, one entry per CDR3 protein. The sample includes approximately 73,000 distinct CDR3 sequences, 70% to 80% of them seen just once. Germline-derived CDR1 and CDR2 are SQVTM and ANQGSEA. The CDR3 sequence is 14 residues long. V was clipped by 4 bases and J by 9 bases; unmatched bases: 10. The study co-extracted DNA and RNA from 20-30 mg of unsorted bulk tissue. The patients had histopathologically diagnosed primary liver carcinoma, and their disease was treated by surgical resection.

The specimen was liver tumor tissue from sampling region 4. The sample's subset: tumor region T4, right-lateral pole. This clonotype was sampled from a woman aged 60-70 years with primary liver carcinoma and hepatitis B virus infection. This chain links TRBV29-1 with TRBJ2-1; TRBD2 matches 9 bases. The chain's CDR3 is CSVGGSSGKLEQFF. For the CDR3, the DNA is TGCAGCGTTGGGGGGTCTAGCGGGAAGCTTGAGCAGTTCTTC.